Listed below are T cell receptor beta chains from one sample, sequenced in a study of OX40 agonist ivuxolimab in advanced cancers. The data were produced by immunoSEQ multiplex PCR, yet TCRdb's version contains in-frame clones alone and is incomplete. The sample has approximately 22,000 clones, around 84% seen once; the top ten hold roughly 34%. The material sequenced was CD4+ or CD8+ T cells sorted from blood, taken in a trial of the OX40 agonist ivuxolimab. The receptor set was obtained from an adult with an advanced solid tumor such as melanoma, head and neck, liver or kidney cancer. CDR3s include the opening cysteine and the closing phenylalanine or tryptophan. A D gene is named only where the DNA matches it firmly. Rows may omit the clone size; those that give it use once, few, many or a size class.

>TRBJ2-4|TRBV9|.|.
CASSVSGADIQYF
TGTGCCAGCAGCGTATCAGGGGCGGACATTCAGTACTTC
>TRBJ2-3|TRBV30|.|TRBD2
CAWSRALAGGDTQYF
TGTGCCTGGAGTCGCGCACTAGCGGGAGGGGATACGCAGTATTTT
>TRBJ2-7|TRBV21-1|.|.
CASSVGGDSYEQYF
TGTGCCAGCAGCGTAGGGGGGGACTCCTACGAGCAGTACTTC
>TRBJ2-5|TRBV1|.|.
CTSSGVGASGNSETQYF
TGCACCAGCAGCGGGGTCGGGGCTAGCGGGAATTCGGAGACCCAGTACTTC
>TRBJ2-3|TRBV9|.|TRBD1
CASSAEGDSSTDTQYF
TGTGCCAGCAGCGCCGAAGGGGACAGTAGCACAGATACGCAGTATTTT
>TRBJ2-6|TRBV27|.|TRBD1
CASSSRDSSSGANVLTF
TGTGCCAGCAGTTCCCGGGACAGTTCCTCTGGGGCCAACGTCCTGACTTTC
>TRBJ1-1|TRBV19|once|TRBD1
CASSFGQGWNTEAFF
TGTGCCAGTAGTTTTGGACAGGGATGGAACACTGAAGCTTTCTTT
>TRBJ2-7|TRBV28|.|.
CASSPTPHLVYEQYF
TGTGCCAGCAGTCCCACTCCTCATTTGGTCTACGAGCAGTACTTC
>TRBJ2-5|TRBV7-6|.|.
CASSPGLKGTQYF
TGTGCCAGCAGCCCGGGACTCAAAGGGACCCAGTACTTC
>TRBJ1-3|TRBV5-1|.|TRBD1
CASSLDRGTGNTIYF
TGCGCCAGCAGCCTAGACAGGGGGACTGGAAACACCATATATTTT
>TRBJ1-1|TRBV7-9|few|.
CASSRTAEAFF
TGTGCCAGCAGTCGGACGGCTGAAGCTTTCTTT
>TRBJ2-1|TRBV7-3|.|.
CASSPRQGPSYNEQFF
TGTGCCAGCAGCCCCCGGCAGGGGCCCAGCTACAATGAGCAGTTCTTC
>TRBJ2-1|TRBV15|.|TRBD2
CATSRGLAGVSDEQFF
TGTGCCACCAGCAGAGGGCTAGCGGGAGTTAGCGATGAGCAGTTCTTC
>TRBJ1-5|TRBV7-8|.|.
CASSSRGVQPQHF
TGTGCCAGCAGCTCGAGGGGGGTTCAGCCCCAGCATTTT
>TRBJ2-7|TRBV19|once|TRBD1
CASSPRGQGLSYEQYF
TGTGCCAGTAGTCCCAGGGGGCAAGGGTTATCCTACGAGCAGTACTTC
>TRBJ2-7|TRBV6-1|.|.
CAISESRQSHFYEQYF
TGTGCCATCAGTGAGTCGAGACAGAGCCACTTCTACGAGCAGTACTTC
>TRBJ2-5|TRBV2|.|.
CASSPEGASRETQYF
TGTGCCAGCAGCCCCGAGGGAGCTAGTCGGGAGACCCAGTACTTC
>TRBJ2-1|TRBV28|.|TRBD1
CASRPPAGGPYNEQFF
TGTGCCAGCAGGCCCCCCGCAGGGGGCCCCTACAATGAGCAGTTCTTC
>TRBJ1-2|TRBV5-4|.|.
CASSFQGDGYTF
TGTGCCAGCAGCTTTCAGGGTGATGGCTACACCTTC
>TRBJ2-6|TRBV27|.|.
CASSFATGWGANVLTF
TGTGCCAGCAGTTTTGCAACAGGCTGGGGGGCCAACGTCCTGACTTTC
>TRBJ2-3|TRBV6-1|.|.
CASSEEQLADTQYF
TGTGCCAGCAGTGAAGAGCAGTTAGCAGATACGCAGTATTTT
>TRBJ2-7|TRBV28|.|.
CASSLGTGPYEQYF
TGTGCCAGCAGCCTAGGGACGGGCCCCTACGAGCAGTACTTC
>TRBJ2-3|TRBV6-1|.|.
CASTSRTTSTDTQYF
TGTGCCAGCACCTCTAGGACGACTAGCACAGATACGCAGTATTTT
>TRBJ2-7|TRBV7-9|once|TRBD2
CASSKGTSASYEQYF
TGTGCCAGCAGCAAGGGGACTAGCGCATCCTACGAGCAGTACTTC
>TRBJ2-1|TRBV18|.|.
CASSPLMGENYNEQFF
TGTGCCAGCTCACCCCTGATGGGGGAAAATTACAATGAGCAGTTCTTC
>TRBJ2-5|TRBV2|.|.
CASSDNPGRAETQYF
TGTGCCAGCAGTGATAACCCAGGGCGCGCGGAGACCCAGTACTTC
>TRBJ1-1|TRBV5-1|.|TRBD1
CASSLGDRAAFF
TGCGCCAGCAGTTTGGGGGACAGGGCGGCTTTCTTT
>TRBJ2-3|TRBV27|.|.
CASSSFTDTQYF
TGTGCCAGCAGTTCTTTCACAGATACGCAGTATTTT
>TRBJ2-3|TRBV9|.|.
CASSPYSLESDTQYF
TGTGCCAGCAGCCCTTACTCCTTGGAGTCAGATACGCAGTATTTT
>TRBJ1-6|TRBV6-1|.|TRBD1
CASSGPPGTADNSPLHF
TGTGCCAGCAGTGGACCACCCGGGACAGCCGATAATTCACCCCTCCACTTT
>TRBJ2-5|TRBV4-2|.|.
CASSLDLTSQETQYF
TGTGCCAGCAGCTTAGATCTGACCTCCCAAGAGACCCAGTACTTC
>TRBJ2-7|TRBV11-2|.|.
CASSFIARAGEQYF
TGTGCCAGCAGCTTTATAGCCAGGGCGGGCGAGCAGTACTTC
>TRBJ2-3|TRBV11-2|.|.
CASSPHYEDTQYF
TGTGCCAGCAGCCCCCACTACGAAGATACGCAGTATTTT
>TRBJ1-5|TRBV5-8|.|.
CASSFPRAEPQHF
TGTGCCAGCAGCTTCCCCAGGGCGGAGCCCCAGCATTTT
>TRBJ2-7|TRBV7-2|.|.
CASSFSGWAYEQYF
TGTGCCAGCAGCTTCTCGGGTTGGGCCTACGAGCAGTACTTC
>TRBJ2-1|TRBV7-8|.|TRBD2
CASSLAATSGYNEQFF
TGTGCCAGCAGCTTAGCGGCGACTAGCGGATACAATGAGCAGTTCTTC
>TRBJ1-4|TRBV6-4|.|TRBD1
CASPDRFSNEKLFF
TGTGCCAGCCCGGACAGGTTCTCTAATGAAAAACTGTTTTTT
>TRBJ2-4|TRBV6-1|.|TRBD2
CASGGLTGGSTRQYF
TGTGCCAGCGGGGGATTAACGGGAGGCTCGACGCGGCAGTACTTC
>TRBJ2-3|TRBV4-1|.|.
CASSQGGTGTDTQYF
TGCGCCAGCAGCCAAGGGGGGACGGGCACAGATACGCAGTATTTT
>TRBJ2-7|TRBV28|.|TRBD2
CASSFPPPSGSASYEQYF
TGTGCCAGCAGTTTTCCCCCCCCTAGCGGGAGCGCTTCCTACGAGCAGTACTTC
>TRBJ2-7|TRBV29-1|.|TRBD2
CSVGAGGGYEQYF
TGCAGCGTTGGGGCGGGAGGTGGGTACGAGCAGTACTTC
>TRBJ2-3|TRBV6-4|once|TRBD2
CASSITSGTTDTQYF
TGTGCCAGCAGTATCACTAGCGGGACCACAGATACGCAGTATTTT
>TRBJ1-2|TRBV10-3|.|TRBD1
CATYDRGIEYGYTF
TGTGCCACCTATGACAGGGGGATCGAGTATGGCTACACCTTC
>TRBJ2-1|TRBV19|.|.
CASNLGADNEQFF
TGTGCCAGTAATCTAGGGGCTGACAATGAGCAGTTCTTC
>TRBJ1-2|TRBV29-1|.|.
CSVEGGSDYGYTF
TGCAGCGTTGAAGGCGGCAGTGACTATGGCTACACCTTC
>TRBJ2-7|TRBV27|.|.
CASSQDRNEQYF
TGTGCCAGCAGTCAGGACCGTAACGAGCAGTACTTC
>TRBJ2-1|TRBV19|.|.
CASSIVGPTNEQFF
TGTGCCAGTAGTATAGTAGGGCCCACCAATGAGCAGTTCTTC